Listed here are 19 T cell receptor beta chains from one sample, sequenced in a study of regulatory T cells in long-lasting Graves disease. Relying on iRepertoire HTBI primers and Arm-PCR of CDR3 regions, the team built TCR beta libraries. MiXCR, applied by TCRdb to the multiplex PCR reads, yields one record per CDR3 protein. This sample has fewer than 400,000 distinct CDR3 sequences, with under 25% found just once. The time point was: persistent/refractory GD, antithyroid drugs over 5 years with positive TRAb. Extracted RNA from PBMCs served as the source of the TCR library. The sample in question was peripheral blood mononuclear cells (PBMCs), obtained when the disease was refractory, from a patient treated with antithyroid drugs. The receptor set was obtained from a female donor with Graves disease.

This clonotype has at least ten counts. This sequence joins TRBV6-1 and TRBJ1-1; D possibly corresponds to TRBD1 (5 bases). Between the trimmed V and J ends, which lost 8 bases and 0 bases, there was a span of 16 bases. CDR3 length: 15 residues. CDR1 and CDR2 from the germline V gene are MNHNS and SASEGT. In DNA form, the CDR3 reads TGTGCCAGCGCTATGAGGGGCCAAATGAACACTGAAGCTTTCTTT. Translation gives CASAMRGQMNTEAFF.

This clonotype was found many times. The chain couples TRBV20-1 to TRBJ2-5, with 9 bases identical to TRBD2. CDR1 DFQATT and CDR2 SNEGSKA come from the germline V gene (reference sequence). The V and J ends lost 4 bases and 1 base, in that order; junction bases with no gene match: 1. The CDR3 contains 13 residues. This CDR3 is CSAIAGAQETQYF. The CDR3 nucleotides read TGCAGTGCTATAGCGGGAGCCCAAGAGACCCAGTACTTC.

This chain links TRBV4-2 with TRBJ2-2, with D hard to call. V shed 4 bases and J shed 1 base, with 16 bases lying between them. Germline CDR1 LGHNA, CDR2 YNFKEQ. The CDR3 is made up of 17 amino acids. CDR3 sequence: CASSPLRVIENTGELFF. CDR3 DNA: TGTGCCAGCAGCCCCTTAAGGGTGATTGAGAACACCGGGGAGCTGTTTTTT.

This clonotype has a count of ten or more. V gene TRBV12-3 or TRBV12-4 combines with J gene TRBJ2-7; 9 nucleotides match TRBD2. Trimming at V came to 1 base and at J to 1 base, leaving 5 bases not matched to a gene. The CDR3 loop spans 16 amino acids. The CDR3 sequence: CASSLGLAGVSYEQYF. The CDR3 bases are TGTGCCAGCAGTTTAGGGTTAGCGGGAGTTTCCTACGAGCAGTACTTC.

This clonotype has only a few counts. The rearrangement joins TRBV6-1 to TRBJ2-2; TRBD1 agrees at 7 bases. CDR3 length equals 16 residues. Germline-derived CDR1 and CDR2 are MNHNS and SASEGT. V lost 6 bases to trimming and J lost 0 bases; unmatched junction nucleotides: 7. DNA of the CDR3: TGTGCCAGCAGGGCCACGACAGGGCCGAACACCGGGGAGCTGTTTTTT. Translated: CASRATTGPNTGELFF.

The rearrangement links TRBV19 to TRBJ1-2, with 7 bases matching TRBD1. Germline CDR1 is LNHDA and CDR2 is SQIVND (reference sequence). The CDR3 sequence is 15 residues long. J was trimmed by 2 bases and V by 7 bases; bases with no gene match: 10. CDR3 protein: CASKNLQGRNYGYTF. CDR3 DNA: TGTGCCAGTAAAAACTTACAGGGGAGAAACTATGGCTACACCTTC.

At least ten counts were recorded for this clonotype. The rearrangement joins TRBV6-1 to TRBJ2-7; tentatively, D is TRBD1 (6 bases). Trimming left V 4 bases short and J 5 bases short, with 18 bases between. The CDR3 runs to 15 residues. The germline V gene has CDR1 MNHNS and CDR2 SASEGT. The CDR3 region is CASSGWPRGKNEQYF. The CDR3 DNA is TGTGCCAGCAGTGGATGGCCCAGGGGAAAGAACGAGCAGTACTTC.

This clonotype turned up a few times. This sequence joins TRBV7-9 and TRBJ1-5, with 7 bases matching TRBD1. Germline CDR1 SEHNR, CDR2 FQNEAQ (reference sequence). The CDR3 loop spans 15 amino acids. Trimming removed 4 bases from V and 4 bases from J; junction bases left unmatched: 7. The CDR3 coding sequence is TGTGCCAGCAGCTCCGACAGGGAAATAAATCAGCCCCAGCATTTT. Translated: CASSSDREINQPQHF. The complete variable domain, with remaining parts taken from reference TRBV7-9 and TRBJ1-5, reads DTGVSQNPRHKITKRGQNVTFRCDPISEHNRLYWYRQTLGQGPEFLTYFQNEAQLEKSRLLSDRFSAERPKGSFSTLEIQRTEQGDSAMYLCASSSDREINQPQHFGDGTRLSIL.

This clonotype was picked up many times. The rearrangement uses TRBV11-2 and TRBJ1-2, with D perhaps matching TRBD1 (6 bases). Trimming pared 6 bases from V and 7 bases from J, leaving 21 bases between. Germline CDR1 and CDR2: SGHAT and FQNNGV. The length of the CDR3 is 15 residues. The CDR3 nucleotides are TGTGCCAGCAGGGCGACGGGGGGGCGATTGGTTGGCTACACCTTC. This translates into CASRATGGRLVGYTF.

The sample holds many counts of this clonotype. The rearrangement uses TRBV2 and TRBJ2-7; D may be TRBD1 (6 bases). The CDR3 is 13 residues long. V lost 2 bases, J lost 7 bases, and 12 bases lay in between. The germline V gene encodes CDR1 SNHLY and CDR2 FYNNEI. The CDR3: CASSERQAREQYF. CDR3 DNA sequence: TGTGCCAGCAGTGAAAGACAGGCTCGGGAGCAGTACTTC.

This clonotype was counted only a few times. This sequence joins TRBV6-1 and TRBJ2-7, with 9 nucleotides matching TRBD2. CDR3 length: 16 amino acids. CDR1 is MNHNS, CDR2 SASEGT, per germline. V lost 1 base, J lost 2 bases, and 6 bases stayed unmatched. The DNA for the CDR3 is TGTGCCAGCAGTGAAGTGAGTAGCGGGAGAACCTACGAGCAGTACTTC. It is translated as CASSEVSSGRTYEQYF.

The chain is built from TRBV6-9 and TRBJ1-2; D ambiguous. V shed 3 bases and J shed 2 bases, with 16 bases lying between them. Germline V lookup: CDR1 MNHGY, CDR2 SVAAGI. This CDR3 is built from 16 residues. The CDR3 loop reads CASSYSLEGPNYGYTF. The CDR3 coding sequence is TGTGCCAGCAGTTACTCCCTGGAAGGGCCAAACTATGGCTACACCTTC.

This clonotype came up many times. The chain employs TRBV28 and TRBJ2-5; D remains unclear. This CDR3 region has 14 residues. Between the trimmed V and J ends, which lost 4 bases and 5 bases, there was a span of 14 bases. The V gene's germline CDR1 is MDHEN and CDR2 SYDVKM. The CDR3 region is CASSSPYLGETQYF. Here the CDR3 DNA reads TGTGCCAGCAGTTCCCCGTATCTGGGGGAGACCCAGTACTTC.

This clonotype was observed at least ten times. The rearrangement joins TRBV24-1 to TRBJ1-1, with D hard to call. The CDR3 is made up of 13 amino acids. CDR1 is KGHDR and CDR2 is SFDVKD in the germline V gene. Trimming pared 4 bases from V and 4 bases from J, leaving 9 bases between. The CDR3 reads CATSDASGTEAFF. DNA for the CDR3: TGTGCCACCAGTGACGCCTCGGGCACTGAAGCTTTCTTT.

Many counts were recorded for this clonotype. The V call is TRBV15, the J call TRBJ2-7, with a tentative D call TRBD2 (6 bases). This CDR3 is built from 17 residues. Germline-derived CDR1 and CDR2 are LNHNV and YYDKDF (reference sequence). Trimming removed 1 base at V and 3 bases at J, with 19 bases between. CDR3 loop: CATSRVRMASDFYEQYF. CDR3 bases: TGTGCCACCAGCAGAGTGCGGATGGCTAGCGATTTCTACGAGCAGTACTTC.

The chain carries TRBV29-1 and TRBJ2-7; 11 nucleotides align to TRBD1. V shed 0 bases, J shed 2 bases, and the junction held 6 bases outside the gene matches. The CDR3 is 16 residues long. Per germline, CDR1 SQVTM and CDR2 ANQGSEA. The CDR3: CSVEDRWGQGAYEQYF. CDR3 coding DNA: TGCAGCGTTGAAGATCGTTGGGGACAGGGGGCCTACGAGCAGTACTTC.

This clonotype was seen repeatedly, ten times or more. This clone may be a read error of a much larger clone one base away. This chain uses TRBV12-3 or TRBV12-4 with TRBJ2-6; no clear D. The CDR3 totals 13 residues. Trimming removed 6 bases at V and 0 bases at J, with 3 bases between. CDR3 residues: CASSTSGANVLTF. The CDR3 region has the DNA TGTGCCAGCAGCACCTCTGGGGCCAACGTCCTGACTTTC.

V gene TRBV19 combines with J gene TRBJ1-5; a weak D match, TRBD1 (5 bases). CDR1 is LNHDA and CDR2 is SQIVND in the germline V gene (reference sequence). This CDR3 spans 15 amino acids. V lost 7 bases to trimming and J lost 0 bases, with 13 bases between them. The DNA of the CDR3 is TGTGCCAGTAATGGGGCTGCTTATAGCAATCAGCCCCAGCATTTT. Amino acid sequence: CASNGAAYSNQPQHF.

A few counts support this clonotype. The gene calls are TRBV20-1 and TRBJ1-5, with 7 bases identical to TRBD1. Germline-derived CDR1 and CDR2 are DFQATT and SNEGSKA (reference sequence). This CDR3 is built from 16 residues. V shed 6 bases and J 1 base; nucleotides not matched to a gene: 12. For the CDR3, the DNA is TGCAGTGCCCACTCCAGGGACAGCGACAGCAATCAGCCCCAGCATTTT. This encodes CSAHSRDSDSNQPQHF.